This T cell receptor (beta chain) appears in the sequencing data of a study of blood T cell repertoires in COVID-19. Study at large: Samples representing acute and convalescent COVID-19 were sourced from the United States, Italy and Spain.

V lost 1 base to trimming and J lost 4 bases; unmatched junction nucleotides: 4. CDR3 length equals 15 residues. The germline V gene encodes CDR1 MGHRA and CDR2 YSYEKL. The repertoire was sequenced with immunoSEQ multiplex PCR; TCRdb's copy has only in-frame clones and lacks some. The sample includes around 140,000 clones, less than 85% of them seen just once. Material: peripheral blood. The receptor's source is a woman of 80 years or more with acute or convalescent COVID-19. The genes are TRBV4-1 and TRBJ2-3; TRBD2 aligns across 8 bases. The CDR3 loop is CASSQGGGSADTQYF. CDR3 nucleotides: TGCGCCAGCAGCCAAGGCGGGGGGTCAGCAGATACGCAGTATTTT.